Shown below are 17 T cell receptor beta chains from a single sample sequenced in a study of cytomegalovirus exposure and HLA in healthy donors (dated by TCRdb to 2017 to 2019). To prepare the library, the immunoSEQ multiplex PCR assay was applied. A mixture of 60 forward primers for TCR Vbeta segments and 13 reverse primers for TCR Jbeta segments was used in the multiplex PCR. Here the immuneACCESS table is served through TCRdb, limited to in-frame sequences with V and J called. Missing clones are a known gap in these copies; in checked studies unresolved V genes cover under half, and the rest lacks a known reason. For this sample the table gives around 200,000 clones, of which 60% to 80% were detected only once. 2.5% to 3% of the sample is in the top ten clones. Input material: PBMCs. Source of these receptors: a man aged 40-55 years in good health and CMV-seronegative.

The gene calls are TRBV4-3 and TRBJ2-1, with 7 bases aligning to TRBD2. Germline V lookup: CDR1 LGHNA, CDR2 YSLEER. With 0 bases clipped from V and 4 bases from J, the junction kept 9 bases outside the gene matches. This CDR3 has 17 amino acids. CDR3 in amino acids: CASSQDPPSGSYNEQFF. The CDR3, as DNA: TGCGCCAGCAGCCAAGATCCGCCTAGCGGAAGTTACAATGAGCAGTTCTTC.

This clone was recorded a few times. The chain uses TRBV5-6 and TRBJ2-5, with 7 bases identical to TRBD1. The germline gives CDR1 SGHDT, CDR2 YYEEEE. CDR3 length: 13 amino acids. V trimming: 4 bases; J trimming: 5 bases; junction bases outside the gene matches: 5. The CDR3 loop reads CASSRQGVETQYF. The DNA of the CDR3 is TGTGCCAGCAGCCGACAGGGAGTGGAGACCCAGTACTTC.

The chain joins TRBV28 to TRBJ1-2; 8 bases line up with TRBD1. CDR1 MDHEN and CDR2 SYDVKM come from the germline V gene. V lost 6 bases and J lost 7; bases outside the gene matches: 10. This CDR3 has 14 amino acids. CDR3 bases: TGTGCCAGCAGAACTCAGGGGGCACCCTTTGGCTACACCTTC. This encodes CASRTQGAPFGYTF.

This clone was counted a few times. The chain employs TRBV7-2 and TRBJ1-6; D possibly corresponds to TRBD1 (6 bases). This CDR3 comprises 16 residues. Germline CDR1 SGHTA, CDR2 FQGNSA. Trimming cost V 5 bases and J 3 bases, with 14 bases left between them. The chain's CDR3 is CASSPQGGFYNSPLHF. The DNA of the CDR3 is TGTGCCAGCAGCCCACAGGGAGGGTTCTATAATTCACCCCTCCACTTT.

The chain combines TRBV5-1 with TRBJ2-7; maybe TRBD1 (6 bases). This CDR3 contains 14 residues. CDR1 is SGHRS and CDR2 is YFSETQ in the germline V gene. V was cut by 1 base and J by 0 bases, with 8 bases left in between. The CDR3 is CASSLTGPSYEQYF. CDR3 DNA sequence: TGCGCCAGCAGCTTGACAGGGCCCTCCTACGAGCAGTACTTC.

Worth noting for this clone: One end of the junction is discordant with germline, which a read error may explain. The chain couples TRBV11-1 to TRBJ2-7; TRBD1 matches 7 bases. There are 12 residues in the CDR3. The germline V gene has CDR1 SGHAT and CDR2 FQDESV (reference sequence). The CDR3 reads CASSAGTGEPYF. In DNA, the CDR3 is TGTGCCAGCAGCGCCGGAACAGGGGAGCCGTACTTC.

The chain combines TRBV9 with TRBJ2-5, with D tentatively TRBD2 (6 bases). The germline gives CDR1 SGDLS, CDR2 YYNGEE. V lost 5 bases and J lost 0, with 11 bases in between. This CDR3 spans 14 amino acids. CDR3 coding DNA: TGTGCCAGCAGAATAGCGGAGTACCAAGAGACCCAGTACTTC. It is translated as CASRIAEYQETQYF.

V and J are TRBV5-1 and TRBJ2-1, with D tentatively TRBD1 (5 bases). The CDR3 has 15 amino acids. V dropped 7 bases and J dropped 0 bases, with 14 bases sitting between them. The germline CDR1 and CDR2 sequences are SGHRS and YFSETQ. CDR3 residues: CASGKGNSSYNEQFF. CDR3 coding DNA: TGCGCCAGCGGGAAGGGGAACAGCTCCTACAATGAGCAGTTCTTC.

The CDR3 nucleotides read TGTGCCAGCAGCCAAATCGACAGGGGAGCCTACAATGAGCAGTTCTTC. This translates into CASSQIDRGAYNEQFF. This chain joins TRBV5-6 and TRBJ2-1; 8 nucleotides agree with TRBD1. Germline V gene lookup returns CDR1 SGHDT and CDR2 YYEEEE. This CDR3 contains 16 residues. The V and J ends lost 4 bases and 2 bases, in that order; junction bases with no gene match: 8.

This clone has more than one count but fewer than ten. The V call is TRBV5-1, the J call TRBJ2-5, with 7 bases lining up with TRBD1. CDR1 SGHRS and CDR2 YFSETQ come from the germline V gene. Germline trimming cut 4 bases from V and 4 bases from J; bases unmatched to any gene: 10. CDR3 length equals 15 residues. CDR3 nucleotide sequence: TGCGCCAGCAGCAATACAGGGGATCCAAGAGAGACCCAGTACTTC. Translating gives CASSNTGDPRETQYF.

This clone was counted between two and nine times. The chain couples TRBV15 to TRBJ2-3, with 9 bases identical to TRBD2. The CDR3 is made up of 21 amino acids. V gave up 3 bases and J gave up 0 bases; unmatched junction bases: 19. CDR1 is LNHNV and CDR2 is YYDKDF in the germline V gene (reference sequence). The CDR3 spells CATSRGGSLPQREDSTDTQYF. CDR3 DNA: TGTGCCACCAGCAGGGGGGGATCGTTACCTCAGCGGGAGGACAGCACAGATACGCAGTATTTT.

The chain recombines TRBV6-5 with TRBJ1-2; 11 nucleotides match TRBD1. The J segment lost 2 bases and the V segment lost 5 bases, leaving 4 bases of the junction unmatched. This CDR3 spans 15 amino acids. CDR1 and CDR2 from the germline V gene are MNHEY and SVGAGI. DNA for the CDR3: TGTGCCAGCAGTATGGGACAGGGGGTAAACTATGGCTACACCTTC. It is translated as CASSMGQGVNYGYTF.

The DNA for the CDR3 is TGTGCCAGCAGCTTAGCCGGGGGCAAGGGGGCAGATGAGCAGTTCTTC. Its translation: CASSLAGGKGADEQFF. The rearrangement uses TRBV7-2 and TRBJ2-1, with D perhaps matching TRBD1 (7 bases). Germline loops: CDR1 SGHTA, CDR2 FQGNSA. The CDR3 runs to 16 residues. Trimming left V 0 bases short and J 8 bases short, with 17 bases between.

The chain combines TRBV2 with TRBJ2-3; 8 bases are a match to TRBD2. This CDR3 is 16 amino acids long. The ends lost 5 bases at V and 5 bases at J; junction bases unmatched: 12. Germline V lookup: CDR1 SNHLY, CDR2 FYNNEI. CDR3 loop: CASSRKGGLAVDTQYF. As DNA, the CDR3 is TGTGCCAGCAGTCGGAAGGGCGGACTAGCCGTAGATACGCAGTATTTT. Based on the CDR3 plus reference TRBV2 and TRBJ2-3, the full variable domain is EPEVTQTPSHQVTQMGQEVILRCVPISNHLYFYWYRQILGQKVEFLVSFYNNEISEKSEIFDDQFSVERPDGSNFTLKIRSTKLEDSAMYFCASSRKGGLAVDTQYFGPGTRLTVL.

This sequence joins TRBV28 and TRBJ2-6; 7 bases map to TRBD2. V shed 0 bases and J 0 bases; nucleotides not matched to a gene: 8. The CDR3 runs 19 residues. CDR1 and CDR2 from the germline V gene are MDHEN and SYDVKM. The DNA of the CDR3 is TGTGCCAGCAGTTTATGGGGGTGGGACTACGCCTCTGGGGCCAACGTCCTGACTTTC. This translates into CASSLWGWDYASGANVLTF.

J is TRBJ1-4 and V is TRBV21-1; the DNA was not compared with TRBD1, the D call given in the table. TRBV21-1 is annotated as a pseudogene. This CDR3 is 17 amino acids long. The CDR3 nucleotides read TGTGCCAGCAGTTCCGGACAGGGGCGTTCGACTAATGAAAAACTGTTTTTT. Amino acid sequence: CASSSGQGRSTNEKLFF.

The rearrangement joins TRBV7-8 to TRBJ2-2; 8 bases fit TRBD2. This CDR3 has 17 residues. Germline CDR1 and CDR2: SGHVS and FQNEAQ. Trimming at V came to 4 bases and at J to 1 base, leaving 8 bases not matched to a gene. The CDR3 DNA reads TGTGCCAGCAGCTCCCTTAGCGGGACCGTGAACACCGGGGAGCTGTTTTTT. This gives the protein CASSSLSGTVNTGELFF.